Included here is one T cell receptor (beta chain) sequence, with context. The protocol was immunoSEQ multiplex PCR, while the TCRdb copy is restricted to in-frame clones and leaves out a portion. The profile shows about 140,000 clones, roughly 91% of them singletons. The data derive from a study of T cell responses to AZD1222 COVID-19 vaccine. From germline, CDR1 is SGHTA and CDR2 FQGTGA. J gave up 0 bases and V 5 bases, and 12 bases lay outside the gene matches. The CDR3 is 19 residues long. J is TRBJ2-6 and V is TRBV7-3; the match to TRBD1 covers 8 bases. The material sequenced was peripheral blood, taken 28 days after the second AZD1222 dose. The source of this sequence is an adult who received the AZD1222 COVID-19 vaccine. The CDR3 coding sequence is TGTGCCAGCAGCCCCGCCCGGGACAGGATGAGCTCTGGGGCCAACGTCCTGACTTTC. This sequence encodes CASSPARDRMSSGANVLTF.